Described below is a single T cell receptor (beta chain) sequence and its context. Its antigen is as yet unknown. These data belong to a study of T cell responses to AZD1222 COVID-19 vaccine. Study at large: Analyses pooled second doses at about 4 or about 12 weeks. Overall study results and limits: The donors showed a predominance of white British ancestry and of females, with possible underestimation of clonal diversity. Within unmutated variant regions lay the reported targets of nearly half of spike-specific TCRs. It was only a handful of AZD1222 recipients who were seropositive at baseline.

This CDR3 has 13 amino acids. The ends were cut back, 10 bases at V and 0 bases at J, with 12 bases in the middle. The germline V gene has CDR1 ENHRY and CDR2 SYGVKD. Profiled with immunoSEQ multiplex PCR; TCRdb holds only in-frame clones, not every one. Seen here are under 200,000 clones, 85% to 95% observed once, and the top ten hold approximately 4.8%. The sequenced sample was peripheral blood, obtained on day 0 of AZD1222 vaccination. The receptor was derived from an adult in good health. The rearrangement uses TRBV10-3 and TRBJ1-1; perhaps TRBD1 as D (5 bases). CDR3 nucleotides: TGTGCCACCAGAGGGGCCCTGAACACTGAAGCTTTCTTT. As protein: CATRGALNTEAFF.